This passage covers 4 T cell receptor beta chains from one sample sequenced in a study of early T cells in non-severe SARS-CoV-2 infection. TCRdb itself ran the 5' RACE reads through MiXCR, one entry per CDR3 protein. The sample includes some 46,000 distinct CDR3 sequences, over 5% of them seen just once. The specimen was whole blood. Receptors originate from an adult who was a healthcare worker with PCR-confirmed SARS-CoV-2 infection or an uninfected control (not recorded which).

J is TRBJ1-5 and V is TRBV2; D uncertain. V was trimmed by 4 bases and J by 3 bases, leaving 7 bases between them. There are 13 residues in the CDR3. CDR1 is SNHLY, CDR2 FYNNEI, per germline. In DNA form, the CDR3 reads TGTGCCAGCAGTGGAGACCACAATCAGCCCCAGCATTTT. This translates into CASSGDHNQPQHF.

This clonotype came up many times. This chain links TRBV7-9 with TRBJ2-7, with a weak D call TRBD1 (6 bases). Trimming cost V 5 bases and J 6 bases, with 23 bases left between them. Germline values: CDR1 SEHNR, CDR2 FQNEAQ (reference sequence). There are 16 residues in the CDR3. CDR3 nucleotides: TGTGCCAGCAGCGTCGGGATCCTCGGGACAAGTACCGAGCAGTACTTC. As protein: CASSVGILGTSTEQYF.

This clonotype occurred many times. CDR3 protein: CSARKGGLNTEAFF. The CDR3 bases are TGCAGTGCTAGAAAAGGGGGACTGAACACTGAAGCTTTCTTT. This chain links TRBV20-1 with TRBJ1-1; weak D call: TRBD1 (6 bases). Trimming removed 2 bases at V and 0 bases at J, with 10 bases between. The CDR3 spans 14 residues. Germline CDR1 and CDR2: DFQATT and SNEGSKA (reference sequence).

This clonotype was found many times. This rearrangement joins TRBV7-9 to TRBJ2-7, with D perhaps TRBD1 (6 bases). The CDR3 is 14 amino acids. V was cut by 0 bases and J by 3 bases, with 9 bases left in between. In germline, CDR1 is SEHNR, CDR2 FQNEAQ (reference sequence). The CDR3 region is CASSLAGGSYEQYF. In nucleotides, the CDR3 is TGTGCCAGCAGCTTAGCAGGGGGAAGCTACGAGCAGTACTTC.